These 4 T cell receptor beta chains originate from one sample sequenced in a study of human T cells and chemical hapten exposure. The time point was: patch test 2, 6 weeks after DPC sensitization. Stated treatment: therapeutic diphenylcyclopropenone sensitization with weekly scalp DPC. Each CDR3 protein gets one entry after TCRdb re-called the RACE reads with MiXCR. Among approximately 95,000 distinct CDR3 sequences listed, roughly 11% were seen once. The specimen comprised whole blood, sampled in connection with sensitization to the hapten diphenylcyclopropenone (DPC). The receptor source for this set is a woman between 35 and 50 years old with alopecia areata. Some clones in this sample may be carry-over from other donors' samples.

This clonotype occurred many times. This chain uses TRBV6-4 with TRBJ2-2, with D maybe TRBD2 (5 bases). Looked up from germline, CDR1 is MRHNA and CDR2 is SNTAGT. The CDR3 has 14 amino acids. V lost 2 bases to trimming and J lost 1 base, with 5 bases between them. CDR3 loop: CASSDGGNTGELFF. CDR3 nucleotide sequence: TGTGCCAGCAGTGACGGAGGGAACACCGGGGAGCTGTTTTTT.

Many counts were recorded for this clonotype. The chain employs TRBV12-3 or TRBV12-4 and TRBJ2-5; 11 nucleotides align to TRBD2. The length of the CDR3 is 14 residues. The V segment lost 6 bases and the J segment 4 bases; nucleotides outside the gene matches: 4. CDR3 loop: CASRLGLAVETQYF. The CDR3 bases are TGTGCCAGCAGACTGGGACTAGCGGTAGAGACCCAGTACTTC.

This CDR3 is CASGRGGGTPGEQFF. CDR3 sequence (DNA): TGTGCCAGCGGCCGTGGCGGGGGGACTCCCGGTGAGCAGTTCTTC. The chain employs TRBV9 and TRBJ2-1, with 8 nucleotides matching TRBD2. The V gene end was trimmed by 7 bases and the J gene end by 9 bases; junction bases not matched to a gene: 15. The CDR3 extends over 15 amino acids. Per the germline V gene, CDR1 is SGDLS and CDR2 is YYNGEE.

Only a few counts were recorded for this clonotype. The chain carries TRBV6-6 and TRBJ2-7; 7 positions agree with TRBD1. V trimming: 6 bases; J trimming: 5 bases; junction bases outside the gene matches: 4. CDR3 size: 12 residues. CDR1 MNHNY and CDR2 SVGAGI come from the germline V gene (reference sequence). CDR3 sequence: CASRQGRDEQYF. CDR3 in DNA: TGTGCCAGCAGACAGGGGAGAGACGAGCAGTACTTC.